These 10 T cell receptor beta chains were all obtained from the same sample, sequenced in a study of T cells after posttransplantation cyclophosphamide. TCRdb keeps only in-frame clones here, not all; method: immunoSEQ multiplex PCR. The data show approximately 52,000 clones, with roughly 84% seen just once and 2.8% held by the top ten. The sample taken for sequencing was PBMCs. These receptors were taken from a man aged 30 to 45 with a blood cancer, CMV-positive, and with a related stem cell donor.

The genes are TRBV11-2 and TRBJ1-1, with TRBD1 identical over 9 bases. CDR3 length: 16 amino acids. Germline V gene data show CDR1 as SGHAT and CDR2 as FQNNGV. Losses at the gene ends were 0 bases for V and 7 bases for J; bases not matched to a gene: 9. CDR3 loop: CASSLDRRNRGLEAFF. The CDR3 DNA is TGTGCCAGCAGCTTAGATCGCAGAAACAGGGGGCTTGAAGCTTTCTTT.

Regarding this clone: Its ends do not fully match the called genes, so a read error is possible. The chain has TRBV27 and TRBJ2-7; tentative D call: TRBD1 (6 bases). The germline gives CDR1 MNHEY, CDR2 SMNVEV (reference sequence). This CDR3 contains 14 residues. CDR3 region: CDSSDYNRVLEQYF. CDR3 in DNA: TGTGACAGCAGCGATTATAACAGGGTTCTAGAGCAGTACTTC.

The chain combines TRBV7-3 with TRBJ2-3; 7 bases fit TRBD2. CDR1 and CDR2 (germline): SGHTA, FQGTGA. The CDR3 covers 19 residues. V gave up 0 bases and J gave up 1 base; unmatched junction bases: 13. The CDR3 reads CASSLTGRERLPGTDTQYF. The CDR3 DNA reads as TGTGCCAGCAGCTTAACTGGGCGGGAGCGGCTCCCCGGCACAGATACGCAGTATTTT.

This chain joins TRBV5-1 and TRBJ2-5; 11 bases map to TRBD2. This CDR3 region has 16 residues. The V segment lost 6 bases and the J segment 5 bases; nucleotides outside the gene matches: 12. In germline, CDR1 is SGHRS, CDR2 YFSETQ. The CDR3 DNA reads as TGCGCCAGCACCCGTACCGGGACTAGCGGTAGGGAGACCCAGTACTTC. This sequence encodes CASTRTGTSGRETQYF. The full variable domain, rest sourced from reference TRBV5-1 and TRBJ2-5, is KAGVTQTPRYLIKTRGQQVTLSCSPISGHRSVSWYQQTPGQGLQFLFEYFSETQRNKGNFPGRFSGRQFSNSRSEMNVSTLELGDSALYLCASTRTGTSGRETQYFGPGTRLLVL.

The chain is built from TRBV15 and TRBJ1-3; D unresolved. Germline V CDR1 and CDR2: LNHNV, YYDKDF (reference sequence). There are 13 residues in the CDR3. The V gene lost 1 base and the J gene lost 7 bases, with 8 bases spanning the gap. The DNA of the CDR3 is TGTGCCACCAGCAGAGTTGTGAGCAACACCATATATTTT. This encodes CATSRVVSNTIYF.

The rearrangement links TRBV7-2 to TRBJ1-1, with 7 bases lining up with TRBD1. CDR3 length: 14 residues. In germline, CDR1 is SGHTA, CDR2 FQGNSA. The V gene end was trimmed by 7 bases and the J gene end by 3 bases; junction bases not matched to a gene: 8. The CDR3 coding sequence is TGTGCCAGCAAGGCCCAAACAGGGGACACTGAAGCTTTCTTT. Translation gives CASKAQTGDTEAFF.

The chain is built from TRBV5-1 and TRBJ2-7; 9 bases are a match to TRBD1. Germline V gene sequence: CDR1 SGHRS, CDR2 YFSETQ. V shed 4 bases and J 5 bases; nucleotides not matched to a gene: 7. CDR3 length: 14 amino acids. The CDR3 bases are TGCGCCAGCAGCCACCGGGACAGGGTAGACGAGCAGTACTTC. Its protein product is CASSHRDRVDEQYF.

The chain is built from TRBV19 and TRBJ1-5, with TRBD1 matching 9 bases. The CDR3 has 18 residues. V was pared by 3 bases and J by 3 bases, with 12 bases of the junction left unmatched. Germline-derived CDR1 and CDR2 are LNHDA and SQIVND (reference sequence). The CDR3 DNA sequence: TGTGCCAGTAGTATCTCACGCGACAGGGGGAGCATCAATCAGCCCCAGCATTTT. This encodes CASSISRDRGSINQPQHF. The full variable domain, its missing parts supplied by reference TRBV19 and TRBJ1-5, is DGGITQSPKYLFRKEGQNVTLSCEQNLNHDAMYWYRQDPGQGLRLIYYSQIVNDFQKGDIAEGYSVSREKKESFPLTVTSAQKNPTAFYLCASSISRDRGSINQPQHFGDGTRLSIL.

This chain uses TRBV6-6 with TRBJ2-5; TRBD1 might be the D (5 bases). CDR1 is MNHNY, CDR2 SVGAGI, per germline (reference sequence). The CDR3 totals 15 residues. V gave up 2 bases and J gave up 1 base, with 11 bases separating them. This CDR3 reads CASSYTLGAQETQYF. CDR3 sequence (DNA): TGTGCCAGCAGTTACACCTTAGGGGCCCAAGAGACCCAGTACTTC.

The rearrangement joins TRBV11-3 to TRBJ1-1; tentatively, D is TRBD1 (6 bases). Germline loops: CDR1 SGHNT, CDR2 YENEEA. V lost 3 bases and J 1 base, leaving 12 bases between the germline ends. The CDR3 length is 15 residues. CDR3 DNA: TGTGCCAGCAGCTTCCTAGGGGGTGGGAACACTGAAGCTTTCTTT. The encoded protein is CASSFLGGGNTEAFF.